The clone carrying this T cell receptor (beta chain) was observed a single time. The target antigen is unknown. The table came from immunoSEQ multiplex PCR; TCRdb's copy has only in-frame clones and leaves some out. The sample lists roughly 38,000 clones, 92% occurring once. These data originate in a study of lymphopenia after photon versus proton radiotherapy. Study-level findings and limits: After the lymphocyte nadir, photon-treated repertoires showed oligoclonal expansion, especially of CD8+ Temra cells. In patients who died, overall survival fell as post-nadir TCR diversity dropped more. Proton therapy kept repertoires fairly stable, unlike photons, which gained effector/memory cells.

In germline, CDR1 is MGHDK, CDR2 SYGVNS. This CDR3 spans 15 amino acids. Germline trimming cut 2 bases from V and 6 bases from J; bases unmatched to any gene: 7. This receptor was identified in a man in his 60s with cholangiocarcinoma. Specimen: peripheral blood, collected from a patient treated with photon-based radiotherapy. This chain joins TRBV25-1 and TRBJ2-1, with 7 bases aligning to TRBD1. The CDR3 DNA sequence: TGTGCCAGCAGTGAACCGGGACAGCATTCCAATGAGCAGTTCTTC. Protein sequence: CASSEPGQHSNEQFF.